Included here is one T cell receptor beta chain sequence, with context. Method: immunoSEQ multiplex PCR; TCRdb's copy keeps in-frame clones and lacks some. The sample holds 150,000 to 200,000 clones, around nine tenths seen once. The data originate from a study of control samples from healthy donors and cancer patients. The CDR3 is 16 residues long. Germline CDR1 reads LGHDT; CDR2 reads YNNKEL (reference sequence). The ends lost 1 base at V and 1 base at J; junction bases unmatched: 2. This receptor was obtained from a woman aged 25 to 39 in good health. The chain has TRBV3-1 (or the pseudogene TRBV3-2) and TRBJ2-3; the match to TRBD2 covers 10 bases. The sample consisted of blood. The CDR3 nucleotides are TGTGCCAGCAGCCAAGGCGGGACTAGCGGCACAGATACGCAGTATTTT. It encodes CASSQGGTSGTDTQYF.